The 26 T cell receptor beta chains below come from one sample, sequenced in a study of cytomegalovirus exposure and HLA in healthy donors listed by TCRdb under 2017. Library generation was performed with the immunoSEQ multiplex PCR assay. The multiplex PCR relied on a mix of 60 forward primers for TCR Vbeta segments and 13 reverse primers for TCR Jbeta segments. The source is immuneACCESS, and TCRdb retained only in-frame sequences with V and J called. Part of the clones is not carried over; for the studies checked, unresolved V genes explain less than half of this, and the remainder is unexplained. For this sample the table gives fewer than 200,000 clones, of which about four fifths were detected only once. Approximately 2.9% of the sample lies in the top ten. Sequenced: PBMCs. The receptors derive from a female donor in good health and CMV-seronegative.

The chain carries TRBV19 and TRBJ2-7, with 10 bases lining up with TRBD1. The germline gives CDR1 LNHDA, CDR2 SQIVND (reference sequence). After removal of 7 bases from V and 1 base from J, the junction contained 4 bases not matched to a gene. CDR3 size: 14 residues. The CDR3 region has the DNA TGTGCCAGTAAGAGACAGGGGGCATCCTACGAGCAGTACTTC. The encoded protein is CASKRQGASYEQYF.

V and J are TRBV4-1 and TRBJ1-1, with D unclear. Germline assignment: CDR1 MGHRA and CDR2 YSYEKL. The ends were cut back, 4 bases at V and 0 bases at J, with 15 bases in the middle. CDR3 size: 16 residues. In nucleotides, the CDR3 is TGCGCCAGCAGCCCCAAGTGGAGGAAATTGAACACTGAAGCTTTCTTT. Its protein product is CASSPKWRKLNTEAFF.

The chain has TRBV27 and TRBJ1-1, with no clear D. Trimming took off 5 bases at V and 4 bases at J, with 8 bases between the two ends. The CDR3 runs to 12 residues. Germline assignment: CDR1 MNHEY and CDR2 SMNVEV (reference sequence). The CDR3 spells CASSHGSTEAFF. The CDR3 region has the DNA TGTGCCAGCAGTCATGGGAGCACTGAAGCTTTCTTT.

The V and J genes are TRBV11-2 and TRBJ2-7; the match to TRBD2 covers 9 bases. The germline CDR1 and CDR2 sequences are SGHAT and FQNNGV. V was pared by 4 bases and J by 7 bases, with 11 bases of the junction left unmatched. CDR3 size: 15 residues. CDR3 coding DNA: TGTGCCAGCAGCTCGAGCGGGGGGTACAGTGGAGAGCAGTACTTC. This codes for CASSSSGGYSGEQYF.

This clone was counted a few times. The chain has TRBV4-1 and TRBJ1-1, with D unclear. CDR3 length: 14 residues. V dropped 2 bases and J dropped 0 bases, with 7 bases sitting between them. The V gene's germline CDR1 is MGHRA and CDR2 YSYEKL. CDR3 region: CASSQYSMNTEAFF. In DNA form, the CDR3 reads TGCGCCAGCAGCCAATACAGTATGAACACTGAAGCTTTCTTT.

The chain couples TRBV5-4 to TRBJ2-3; the D gene is possibly TRBD2 (7 bases). Trimming took 1 base from V and 5 from J, leaving 17 bases between them. The CDR3 extends over 16 amino acids. CDR1 and CDR2 (germline): SGHNT, YYREEE (reference sequence). This CDR3 reads CASSLKGGGVLDTQYF. DNA of the CDR3: TGTGCCAGCAGCTTGAAGGGGGGGGGCGTCTTAGATACGCAGTATTTT. The variable domain in full, with the rest retrieved from reference TRBV5-4 and TRBJ2-3, is ETGVTQSPTHLIKTRGQQVTLRCSSQSGHNTVSWYQQALGQGPQFIFQYYREEENGRGNFPPRFSGLQFPNYSSELNVNALELDDSALYLCASSLKGGGVLDTQYFGPGTRLTVL.

This chain links TRBV19 with TRBJ1-1, with D possibly being TRBD1 (5 bases). In germline, CDR1 is LNHDA, CDR2 SQIVND (reference sequence). The length of the CDR3 is 13 residues. Trimming cost V 7 bases and J 7 bases, with 16 bases left between them. The chain's CDR3 is CASTGNLQIEAFF. CDR3 DNA sequence: TGTGCCAGTACAGGGAATCTACAAATTGAAGCTTTCTTT.

The gene calls are TRBV6-1 and TRBJ1-1, with 10 nucleotides matching TRBD1. Germline trimming cut 7 bases from V and 4 bases from J; bases unmatched to any gene: 3. The CDR3 consists of 13 residues. Germline V gene sequence: CDR1 MNHNS, CDR2 SASEGT. CDR3 sequence reads: CASTWTGGTEAFF. CDR3 DNA: TGTGCCAGCACCTGGACAGGGGGCACTGAAGCTTTCTTT.

The chain is built from TRBV5-4 and TRBJ2-3, with 8 bases identical to TRBD2. The germline CDR1 and CDR2 sequences are SGHNT and YYREEE (reference sequence). This CDR3 comprises 15 residues. V was clipped by 2 bases and J by 0 bases; unmatched bases: 2. The CDR3 protein is CASSLAGASTDTQYF. CDR3 DNA sequence: TGTGCCAGCAGCTTAGCGGGGGCAAGCACAGATACGCAGTATTTT.

This clone was counted only a few times. The J gene is TRBJ2-3, the V gene TRBV11-1; the D gene is possibly TRBD2 (5 bases). The germline gives CDR1 SGHAT, CDR2 FQDESV (reference sequence). The CDR3 sequence is 14 residues long. With 5 bases removed from V and 2 bases from J, the gap between germline ends came to 11 bases. CDR3 sequence: CASSPGLLTDTQYF. CDR3 DNA sequence: TGTGCCAGCAGCCCAGGACTCCTCACAGATACGCAGTATTTT.

The CDR3, as DNA: TGTGCCAGCAGCCCCGGGCGGGGAGTCCGCCCAGATACGCAGTATTTT. It yields the protein CASSPGRGVRPDTQYF. The chain joins TRBV7-8 to TRBJ2-3, with D perhaps TRBD2 (6 bases). The CDR3 is 16 residues long. Germline lookup yields CDR1 SGHVS and CDR2 FQNEAQ. V lost 5 bases and J lost 4, with 19 bases in between.

The chain is built from TRBV11-2 and TRBJ1-1; D may be TRBD1 (5 bases). The germline V gene has CDR1 SGHAT and CDR2 FQNNGV. V dropped 5 bases and J dropped 8 bases, with 18 bases sitting between them. The CDR3 extends over 14 amino acids. CDR3 amino acids: CASSGTGPFGEAFF. CDR3 sequence (DNA): TGTGCCAGCAGCGGAACAGGCCCATTCGGGGAAGCTTTCTTT. The whole variable domain, filled in from reference TRBV11-2 and TRBJ1-1, reads EAGVAQSPRYKIIEKRQSVAFWCNPISGHATLYWYQQILGQGPKLLIQFQNNGVVDDSQLPKDRFSAERLKGVDSTLKIQPAKLEDSAVYLCASSGTGPFGEAFFGQGTRLTVV.

The chain employs TRBV30 and TRBJ1-1, with D uncertain. CDR1 is GTSNPN and CDR2 is SVGIG in the germline V gene (reference sequence). CDR3 length equals 12 residues. Trimming cost V 2 bases and J 1 base, with 5 bases left between them. CDR3 amino acids: CAWSYGNTEAFF. The CDR3 DNA is TGTGCCTGGAGTTACGGGAACACTGAAGCTTTCTTT.

The V call is TRBV11-2, the J call TRBJ2-7; unclear D gene. V lost 5 bases and J lost 3, with 17 bases in between. Germline V lookup: CDR1 SGHAT, CDR2 FQNNGV. CDR3 length: 15 amino acids. The CDR3, as DNA: TGTGCCAGCAGCCCTCCGATACAGTCAAACTACGAGCAGTACTTC. Translated, it gives CASSPPIQSNYEQYF.

This chain connects TRBV5-6 to TRBJ2-1, with 14 positions matching TRBD2. The CDR3 is made up of 19 amino acids. Per the germline V gene, CDR1 is SGHDT and CDR2 is YYEEEE. J gave up 0 bases and V 4 bases, and 9 bases lay outside the gene matches. The CDR3 DNA is TGTGCCAGCAGCCCGATGACTAGCGGGGGGGGTAACTCCTACAATGAGCAGTTCTTC. As protein: CASSPMTSGGGNSYNEQFF.

CDR3 sequence reads: CASSLQGARGKLFF. CDR3 in DNA: TGTGCCAGCAGTCTCCAGGGGGCGCGGGGAAAACTGTTTTTT. V is TRBV28 and J is TRBJ1-4; 8 positions match TRBD1. Germline V gene lookup returns CDR1 MDHEN and CDR2 SYDVKM. J lost 10 bases, V lost 5 bases, and 9 bases had no gene match. This CDR3 spans 14 amino acids.

This clone was counted a few times. The V gene is TRBV11-2, the J gene TRBJ2-1, with a weak D call TRBD1 (6 bases). In germline, CDR1 is SGHAT, CDR2 FQNNGV. The CDR3 runs to 14 residues. The V gene lost 4 bases and the J gene lost 9 bases, with 16 bases spanning the gap. CDR3 in amino acids: CASSSTRRGGEQFF. CDR3 nucleotides: TGTGCCAGCAGCTCCACTAGGCGAGGGGGTGAGCAGTTCTTC.

The chain joins TRBV4-3 to TRBJ2-1; D possibly corresponds to TRBD2 (5 bases). Germline V gene lookup returns CDR1 LGHNA and CDR2 YSLEER. The CDR3 totals 12 residues. The V gene lost 2 bases and the J gene lost 12 bases, with 11 bases spanning the gap. The CDR3 nucleotides are TGCGCCAGCAGCCAAAATTATGGACTGCAGTTCTTC. Protein: CASSQNYGLQFF.

This chain joins TRBV16 and TRBJ1-2, with D unclear. Germline V gene sequence: CDR1 KGHSY, CDR2 FQNENV. This CDR3 spans 15 amino acids. V was pared by 0 bases and J by 0 bases, with 8 bases between. The CDR3 spells CASSQSGSSNYGYTF. CDR3 DNA: TGTGCCAGCAGCCAATCTGGCAGTTCTAACTATGGCTACACCTTC. Using reference TRBV16 and TRBJ1-2 for the parts outside the CDR3, the full variable domain is GEEVAQTPKHLVRGEGQKAKLYCAPIKGHSYVFWYQQVLKNEFKFLISFQNENVFDETGMPKERFSAKCLPNSPCSLEIQATKLEDSAVYFCASSQSGSSNYGYTFGSGTRLTVV.

The rearrangement uses TRBV5-1 and TRBJ2-2; 7 bases line up with TRBD2. This CDR3 has 15 amino acids. The V segment lost 5 bases and the J segment 0 bases; nucleotides outside the gene matches: 4. Germline loops: CDR1 SGHRS, CDR2 YFSETQ. This CDR3 is CASSRGGTNTGELFF. The DNA of the CDR3 is TGCGCCAGCAGTCGCGGGGGAACGAACACCGGGGAGCTGTTTTTT.

The chain uses TRBV6-6 and TRBJ1-1; D is uncertain. V was cut by 0 bases and J by 3 bases, with 8 bases left in between. This CDR3 contains 14 residues. Germline V gene data show CDR1 as MNHNY and CDR2 as SVGAGI (reference sequence). The CDR3 DNA sequence: TGTGCCAGCAGTTACTCGCCAGTCCACACTGAAGCTTTCTTT. It specifies CASSYSPVHTEAFF.

The gene calls are TRBV7-2 and TRBJ2-7; 12 bases are shared with TRBD2. CDR1 is SGHTA, CDR2 FQGNSA, per germline. This CDR3 comprises 18 residues. V gave up 2 bases and J gave up 2 bases; unmatched junction bases: 10. The CDR3 region is CASSLRTSGKLGAYEQYF. CDR3 nucleotide sequence: TGTGCCAGCAGCTTACGGACTAGCGGGAAGTTGGGGGCCTACGAGCAGTACTTC.

The chain employs TRBV11-3 and TRBJ1-1; D unresolved. The CDR3 is 13 residues long. Germline CDR1 is SGHNT and CDR2 is YENEEA. Trimming took 3 bases from V and 1 from J, leaving 6 bases between them. The CDR3 DNA sequence: TGTGCCAGCAGCTTCAAGCGGAACACTGAAGCTTTCTTT. Protein sequence: CASSFKRNTEAFF.

The rearrangement links TRBV12-5 to TRBJ2-5, with TRBD1 identical over 7 bases. This CDR3 contains 15 residues. After removal of 7 bases from V and 5 bases from J, the junction contained 13 bases not matched to a gene. From germline, CDR1 is LGHNT and CDR2 FRNRAP. CDR3 DNA sequence: TGTGCTAGTGCCCCACCCTTCGACAGGGTTGAGACCCAGTACTTC. Translation gives CASAPPFDRVETQYF.

The J gene is TRBJ2-3, the V gene TRBV10-3, with TRBD2 matching 8 bases. Trimming removed 8 bases from V and 2 bases from J; junction bases left unmatched: 6. The length of the CDR3 is 14 residues. CDR1 and CDR2 (germline): ENHRY, SYGVKD. This chain's CDR3 is CAIGGGTLTDTQYF. The CDR3 DNA follows: TGTGCCATCGGCGGGGGGACCCTCACAGATACGCAGTATTTT.

The chain's CDR3 is CASSYGGLPSNQPQHF. The CDR3 coding sequence is TGTGCCAGCAGCTACGGGGGACTCCCTAGCAATCAGCCCCAGCATTTT. This rearrangement joins TRBV28 to TRBJ1-5; D possibly corresponds to TRBD1 (5 bases). Germline V lookup: CDR1 MDHEN, CDR2 SYDVKM. V gave up 6 bases and J gave up 0 bases, with 15 bases separating them. The length of the CDR3 is 16 residues.